This T cell receptor beta chain came from a study of T cell responses to AZD1222 COVID-19 vaccine. Some clones are missing from TCRdb's copy, which holds only in-frame ones; the method was immunoSEQ multiplex PCR. The sample yields approximately 100,000 clones, around 94% seen once. Regarding this clone: Antigen: not known.

Whole-study results and caveats: Only 5 or 6 individuals given AZD1222 were seropositive at baseline. It should be noted that donors were predominantly white British and more often female, and clonal diversity was possibly underestimated.

The sequence was collected from an adult in good health. Material: peripheral blood, obtained on day 0 of AZD1222 vaccination.

The CDR3 DNA reads as TGTGCCAGCAAGGAAGGGAGTACTTCCTACAATGAGCAGTTCTTC. This gives the protein CASKEGSTSYNEQFF. The rearrangement joins TRBV25-1 to TRBJ2-1, with a tentative D call TRBD2 (5 bases). Deletions cut 7 bases from V and 1 base from J, with 14 bases between. The CDR3 has 15 residues. Germline V CDR1 and CDR2: MGHDK, SYGVNS. Full variable domain (remainder filled in from reference TRBV25-1 and TRBJ2-1): EADIYQTPRYLVIGTGKKITLECSQTMGHDKMYWYQQDPGMELHLIHYSYGVNSTEKGDLSSESTVSRIRTEHFPLTLESARPSHTSQYLCASKEGSTSYNEQFFGPGTRLTVL.